At least ten counts were recorded for the clone carrying this T cell receptor (beta chain). Its antigen remains unidentified. The sample originates from a study of regulatory T cells in long-lasting Graves disease. In the study overall: Recently diagnosed Graves' patients had received antithyroid drugs for under 3 months. General observations from the study: A limited number of samples was an acknowledged limitation.

Per the germline V gene, CDR1 is SGHVS and CDR2 is FQNEAQ. The CDR3 consists of 14 residues. The ends were cut back, 1 base at V and 3 bases at J, with 10 bases in the middle. For TCR beta, libraries came from iRepertoire HTBI primers and Arm-PCR of CDR3 regions. TCRdb re-called the multiplex PCR reads through MiXCR, storing one row per CDR3 protein. The profile covers 400,000 to 500,000 distinct CDR3 sequences, with around 15% appearing a single time and about 25% taken by the ten largest. Documented time point: newly diagnosed GD, antithyroid drugs for less than 3 months. The TCR library used RNA extracted from PBMCs. These same data were also listed under a study on T cells in Graves' hyperthyroidism and ophthalmopathy. That source notes: By a 13 V-J model, ophthalmopathy was set apart from stable hyperthyroidism.

The clonotype comes from a woman aged 18-29 years with Graves disease. The sample in question was peripheral blood mononuclear cells (PBMCs), obtained at new diagnosis, from a patient treated with antithyroid drugs. The chain links TRBV7-8 to TRBJ2-7; the D is unclear. CDR3 residues: CASSLEGRGYEQYF. The CDR3 DNA sequence: TGTGCCAGCAGCTTAGAAGGGCGAGGCTACGAGCAGTACTTC.